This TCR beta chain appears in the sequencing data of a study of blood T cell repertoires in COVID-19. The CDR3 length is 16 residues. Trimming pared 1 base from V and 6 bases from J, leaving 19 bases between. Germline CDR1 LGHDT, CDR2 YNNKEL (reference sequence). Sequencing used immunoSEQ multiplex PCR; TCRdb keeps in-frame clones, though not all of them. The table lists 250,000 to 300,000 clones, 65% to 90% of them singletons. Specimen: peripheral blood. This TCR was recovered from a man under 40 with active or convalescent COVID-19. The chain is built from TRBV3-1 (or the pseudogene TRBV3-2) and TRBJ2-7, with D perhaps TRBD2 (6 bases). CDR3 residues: CASSQGSAGLGPEQYF. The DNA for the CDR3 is TGTGCCAGCAGCCAAGGATCGGCGGGACTCGGACCCGAGCAGTACTTC.